This entry features one TCR beta chain sequence. The CDR3 runs 15 residues. V lost 0 bases, J lost 7 bases, and 3 bases stayed unmatched. Germline CDR1 and CDR2: MNHEY and SVGAGI. Original processing notes: How many nucleated cells were present was estimated from reference gene primer amplification. Sequenced by immunoSEQ multiplex PCR; TCRdb stores in-frame clones only, minus some. V and J calls and clone size follow that table, whereas D and trimming were derived from the DNA. The data show 300,000 to 350,000 clones, about 85% seen once. The data derive from a study of blood T cell repertoires in COVID-19.

The sample consisted of peripheral blood. The TCR comes from a man younger than 35 with active or convalescent COVID-19. The chain uses TRBV6-5 and TRBJ2-1; 10 bases align to TRBD1. The CDR3 bases are TGTGCCAGCAGTTACTCGACAGGGGGCATAAATGAGCAGTTCTTC. Its protein is CASSYSTGGINEQFF.